A selection of T cell receptor beta chains follows, all from one sample in a study of blood T cell repertoires in COVID-19. TCRdb keeps only in-frame clones here, not all; method: immunoSEQ multiplex PCR. The sample lists about 120,000 clones; around 74% were seen once. The specimen was peripheral blood. These receptors were obtained from an older woman with acute or convalescent COVID-19. Both conserved end residues are part of each CDR3. The D gene is left open where the match is weak. Only some rows state a clone size, as once, few, many or a class for expanded clones.

clone_size	d_call	v_call	j_call	cdr3_nt	cdr3_aa
few	TRBD1	TRBV6-6	TRBJ1-2	TGTGCCAGCGCAGGGGGGTATGGCTACACCTTC	CASAGGYGYTF
few	NA	TRBV30	TRBJ2-7	TGTGCCTGGAGTATCCAGGGAAACACCTACGAGCAGTACTTC	CAWSIQGNTYEQYF
few	TRBD1	TRBV28	TRBJ1-1	TGTGCCAGCATTCCATGGACAGGGGGGAACACTGAAGCTTTCTTT	CASIPWTGGNTEAFF
NA	NA	TRBV5-1	TRBJ1-6	TGCGCCAGCAGCCCTCTCGCAGGGGATGATTCACCCCTCCACTTT	CASSPLAGDDSPLHF
NA	NA	TRBV29-1	TRBJ1-1	TGCAGCGTTGTGACAGGCCCCACTAAAAACACTGAAGCTTTCTTT	CSVVTGPTKNTEAFF
NA	NA	TRBV3-1/TRBV3-2	TRBJ1-2	TGTGCCAGCAGCCTCCGATCCGGGGATGGCTACACCTTC	CASSLRSGDGYTF
NA	NA	TRBV28	TRBJ1-1	TGTGCCAGCAGCCGAATCCGGACAGCTGAAGCTTTCTTT	CASSRIRTAEAFF
few	TRBD2	TRBV15	TRBJ2-7	TGTGCCACCAGCAGGGGAGGGCAGTCCTACGAGCAGTACTTC	CATSRGGQSYEQYF
NA	TRBD1	TRBV19	TRBJ1-6	TGTGCCAGTAGACCGCCGGGACAGAATAATTCACCCCTCCACTTT	CASRPPGQNNSPLHF
NA	TRBD1	TRBV2	TRBJ2-1	TGTGCCAGCAGCCGACAGGGGTCCTACAATGAGCAGTTCTTC	CASSRQGSYNEQFF
NA	NA	TRBV27	TRBJ1-1	TGTGCCAGCAGTTTATCGTTAGACAGCTCCTGGGTCGGAGCTTTCTTT	CASSLSLDSSWVGAFF
NA	NA	TRBV20-1	TRBJ1-2	TGCAGTGCTCGTCAGGGAGGCTACACCTTC	CSARQGGYTF
NA	TRBD1	TRBV5-1	TRBJ1-5	TGCGCCAGCAGCTTGGGGCAGGGGGGCAATCAGCCCCAGCATTTT	CASSLGQGGNQPQHF
NA	TRBD1	TRBV6-2/TRBV6-3	TRBJ2-7	TGTGCCAGCAGTCTGAGGGGGACAGGGCTCGTCTACGAGCAGTACTTC	CASSLRGTGLVYEQYF
NA	TRBD1	TRBV7-9	TRBJ1-3	TGTGCCAGCAGCTCGCCGGGACAGGGGTGGAGGAACACCATATATTTT	CASSSPGQGWRNTIYF
few	TRBD1	TRBV4-2	TRBJ1-2	TGTGCCAGCAGCCAAGGAGGACAGGGACCCATAAACTATGGCTACACCTTC	CASSQGGQGPINYGYTF
NA	TRBD2	TRBV2	TRBJ2-6	TGTGCCAGCACCTCGCGGGGGGCTGGGGCCAACGTCCTGACTTTC	CASTSRGAGANVLTF
NA	NA	TRBV7-2	TRBJ1-2	TGTGCCAGCAGCTTACCGGGGTACAATAACTATGGCTACACCTTC	CASSLPGYNNYGYTF
NA	TRBD1	TRBV4-2	TRBJ1-2	TGTGCCAGCAGCCAAGAGGCGCAGGGGGCGATCAATGGCTACACCTTC	CASSQEAQGAINGYTF
NA	NA	TRBV4-2	TRBJ1-2	TGTGCCAGCAGCCAAGATGACTACATGGGAGCTAACTATGGCTACACCTTC	CASSQDDYMGANYGYTF
NA	NA	TRBV19	TRBJ1-1	TGTGCCAGTAGTATAGGACACCTTTATGAAGCTTTCTTT	CASSIGHLYEAFF
NA	NA	TRBV29-1	TRBJ1-1	TGCAGCGTTGCACTTTCGCGGAACACTGAAGCTTTCTTT	CSVALSRNTEAFF
NA	NA	TRBV5-1	TRBJ1-6	TGCGCCAGCAGCCCCCGTCTCGGGGGCTCCTATAATTCACCCCTCCACTTT	CASSPRLGGSYNSPLHF
NA	TRBD1	TRBV9	TRBJ1-4	TGTGCCAGCAGCGCTCGACAGGGCGGGGAAAAACTGTTTTTT	CASSARQGGEKLFF
NA	NA	TRBV30	TRBJ1-2	TGTGCCTGGAGCACAGGGTCGCGTGGCTACACCTTC	CAWSTGSRGYTF
NA	NA	TRBV7-8	TRBJ1-6	TGTGCCAGCGCCCAGGGTGTTGGCTCACCCCTCCACTTT	CASAQGVGSPLHF
NA	NA	TRBV19	TRBJ1-6	TGTGCCAGTAGTATACCCGTACGACCGGGGGGTAATTCACCCCTCCACTTT	CASSIPVRPGGNSPLHF
NA	TRBD1	TRBV30	TRBJ2-7	TGTGCCTGGAGTCCCGGGACAGGGATATACTACGAGCAGTACTTC	CAWSPGTGIYYEQYF
few	NA	TRBV5-1	TRBJ1-1	TGCGCCAGCACCTTGGGCGAGGGATTGGCTAGGGCTTTCTTT	CASTLGEGLARAFF
NA	NA	TRBV5-1	TRBJ2-6	TGCGCCAGCAGCTTGGCCGCCTCGGCTGGGGCCAACGTCCTGACTTTC	CASSLAASAGANVLTF
NA	TRBD2	TRBV28	TRBJ2-3	TGTGCCACCTCAGCGGGGGGACTAGCGGGGGGTAGGCAGTATTTT	CATSAGGLAGGRQYF
NA	NA	TRBV18	TRBJ1-2	TGTGCCAGCTCACCCCCACAAAGAGGCTATGGCTACACCTTC	CASSPPQRGYGYTF
NA	TRBD2	TRBV3-1/TRBV3-2	TRBJ2-7	TGTGCCAGCAGCCGCACCCCTGGGGGTCTAGCGGGGGTCGAGCAGTACTTC	CASSRTPGGLAGVEQYF
NA	NA	TRBV4-3	TRBJ1-1	TGCGCCAGCAGCGACGGGACAACTAACACTGAAGCTTTCTTT	CASSDGTTNTEAFF